Below, one TCR beta chain is given with its context. This record belongs to a study of blood T cell repertoires in COVID-19. Study in general: Specimens from acute and convalescent COVID-19 originated in the United States, Italy and Spain.

Authors' methods: Estimation of nucleated cell counts was performed using reference gene primer amplification. TCRdb keeps only in-frame clones here, not all; method: immunoSEQ multiplex PCR. D and trimming come from the DNA, and the V and J calls and clone size come from that table. This sample has around 180,000 clones; about 80% occur once, and the top ten carry roughly 7%. The sample consisted of peripheral blood. The sequence derives from a human donor in a cohort sampled during active COVID-19.

CDR3 in DNA: TGCAGCGTGATCGGGGGAGGAGTAGAGACCCAGTACTTC. Amino acid sequence: CSVIGGGVETQYF. The chain links TRBV29-1 to TRBJ2-5; perhaps TRBD2 as D (6 bases). The CDR3 consists of 13 residues. CDR1 and CDR2 (germline): SQVTM, ANQGSEA. Between the trimmed V and J ends, which lost 6 bases and 4 bases, there was a span of 15 bases.